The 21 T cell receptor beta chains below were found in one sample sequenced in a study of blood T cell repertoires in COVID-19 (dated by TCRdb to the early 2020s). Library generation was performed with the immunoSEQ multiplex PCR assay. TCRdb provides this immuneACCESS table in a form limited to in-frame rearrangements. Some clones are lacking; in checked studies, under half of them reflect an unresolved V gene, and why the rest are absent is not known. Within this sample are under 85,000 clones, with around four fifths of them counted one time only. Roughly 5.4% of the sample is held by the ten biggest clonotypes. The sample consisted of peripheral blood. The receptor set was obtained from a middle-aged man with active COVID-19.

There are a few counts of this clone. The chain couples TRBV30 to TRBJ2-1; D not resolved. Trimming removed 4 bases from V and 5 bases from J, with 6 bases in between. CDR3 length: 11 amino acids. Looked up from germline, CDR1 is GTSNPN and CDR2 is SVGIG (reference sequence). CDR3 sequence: CAWTQNNEQFF. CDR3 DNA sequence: TGTGCCTGGACACAGAACAATGAGCAGTTCTTC.

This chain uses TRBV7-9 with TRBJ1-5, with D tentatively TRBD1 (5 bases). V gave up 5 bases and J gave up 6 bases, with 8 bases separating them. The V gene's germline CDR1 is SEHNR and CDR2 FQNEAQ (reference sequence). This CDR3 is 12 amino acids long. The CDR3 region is CASSGGVQPQHF. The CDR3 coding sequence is TGTGCCAGCAGCGGAGGGGTTCAGCCCCAGCATTTT.

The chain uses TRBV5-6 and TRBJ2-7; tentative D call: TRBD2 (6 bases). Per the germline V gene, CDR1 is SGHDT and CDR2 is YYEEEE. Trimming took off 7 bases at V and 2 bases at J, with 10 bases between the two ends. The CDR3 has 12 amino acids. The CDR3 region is CASGGGAYEQYF. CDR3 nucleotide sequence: TGTGCCAGCGGAGGCGGGGCCTACGAGCAGTACTTC.

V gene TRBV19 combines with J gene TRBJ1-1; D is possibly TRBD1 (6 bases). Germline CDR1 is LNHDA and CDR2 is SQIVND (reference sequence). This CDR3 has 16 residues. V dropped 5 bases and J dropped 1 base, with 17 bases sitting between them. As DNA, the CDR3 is TGTGCCAGTAGTCGAACAGGGTTCGGGGCGAACACTGAAGCTTTCTTT. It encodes CASSRTGFGANTEAFF.

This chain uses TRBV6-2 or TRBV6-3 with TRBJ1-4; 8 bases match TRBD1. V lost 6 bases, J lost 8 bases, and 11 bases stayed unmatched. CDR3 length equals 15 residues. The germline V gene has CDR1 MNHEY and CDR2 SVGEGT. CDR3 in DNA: TGTGCCAGCAGCCTCAGGGGGCGCTTGGGCGAAAAACTGTTTTTT. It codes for CASSLRGRLGEKLFF.

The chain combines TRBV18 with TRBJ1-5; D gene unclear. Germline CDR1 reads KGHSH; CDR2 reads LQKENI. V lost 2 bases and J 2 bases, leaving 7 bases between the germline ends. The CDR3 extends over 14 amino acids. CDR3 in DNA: TGTGCCAGCTCACCAACGAGTGGCAATCAGCCCCAGCATTTT. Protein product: CASSPTSGNQPQHF.

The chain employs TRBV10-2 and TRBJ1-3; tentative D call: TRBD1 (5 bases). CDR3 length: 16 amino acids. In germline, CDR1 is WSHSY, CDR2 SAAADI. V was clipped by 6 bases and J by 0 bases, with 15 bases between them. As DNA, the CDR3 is TGCGCCAGCAGGATAAGCGGGACCGGCTCTGGAAACACCATATATTTT. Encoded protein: CASRISGTGSGNTIYF.

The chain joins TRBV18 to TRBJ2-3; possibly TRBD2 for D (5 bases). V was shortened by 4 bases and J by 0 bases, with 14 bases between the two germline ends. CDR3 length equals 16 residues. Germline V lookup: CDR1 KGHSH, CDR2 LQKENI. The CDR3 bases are TGTGCCAGCTCACGTGGACGGGAAACTAGCACAGATACGCAGTATTTT. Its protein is CASSRGRETSTDTQYF.

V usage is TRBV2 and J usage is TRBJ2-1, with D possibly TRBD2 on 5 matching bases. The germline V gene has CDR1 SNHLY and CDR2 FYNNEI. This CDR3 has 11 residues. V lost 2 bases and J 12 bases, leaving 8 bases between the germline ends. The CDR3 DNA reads TGTGCCAGCAGTGAACTAGCTAGGCAGTTCTTC. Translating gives CASSELARQFF. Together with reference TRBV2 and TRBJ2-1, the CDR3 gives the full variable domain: EPEVTQTPSHQVTQMGQEVILRCVPISNHLYFYWYRQILGQKVEFLVSFYNNEISEKSEIFDDQFSVERPDGSNFTLKIRSTKLEDSAMYFCASSELARQFFGPGTRLTVL.

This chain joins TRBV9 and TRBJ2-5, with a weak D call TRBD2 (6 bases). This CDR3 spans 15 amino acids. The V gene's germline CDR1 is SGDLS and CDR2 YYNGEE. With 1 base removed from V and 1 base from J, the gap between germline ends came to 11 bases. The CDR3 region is CASSVTGGIQETQYF. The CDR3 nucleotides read TGTGCCAGCAGCGTAACCGGGGGTATCCAAGAGACCCAGTACTTC.

CDR3: CASSSPGQISYEQYF. CDR3 bases: TGTGCCAGCAGCTCCCCGGGACAGATCTCCTACGAGCAGTACTTC. This chain joins TRBV7-9 and TRBJ2-7; 7 bases agree with TRBD1. Unmatched junction bases numbered 6, after V lost 4 bases and J lost 0 bases. CDR1 is SEHNR, CDR2 FQNEAQ, per germline (reference sequence). The CDR3 loop spans 15 amino acids.

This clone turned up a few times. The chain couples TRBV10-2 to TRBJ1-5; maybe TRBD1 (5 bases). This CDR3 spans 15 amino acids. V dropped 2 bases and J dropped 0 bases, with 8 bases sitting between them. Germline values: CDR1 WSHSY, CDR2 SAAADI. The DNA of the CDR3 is TGCGCCAGCAGTGAGGGGGCAGATAGCAATCAGCCCCAGCATTTT. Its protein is CASSEGADSNQPQHF.

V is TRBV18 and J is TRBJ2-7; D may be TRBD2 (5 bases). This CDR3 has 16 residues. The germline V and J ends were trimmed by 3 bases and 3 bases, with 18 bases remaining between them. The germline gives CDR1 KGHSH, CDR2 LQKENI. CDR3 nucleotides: TGTGCCAGCTCACCGTCTGCGAGGGAGCTTGGCTACGAGCAGTACTTC. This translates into CASSPSARELGYEQYF.

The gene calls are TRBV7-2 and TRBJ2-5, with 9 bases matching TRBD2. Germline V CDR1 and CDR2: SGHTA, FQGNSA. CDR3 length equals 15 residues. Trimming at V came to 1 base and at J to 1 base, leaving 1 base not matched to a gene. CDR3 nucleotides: TGTGCCAGCAGCTTAGGCGGGAGGGCCCAAGAGACCCAGTACTTC. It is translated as CASSLGGRAQETQYF.

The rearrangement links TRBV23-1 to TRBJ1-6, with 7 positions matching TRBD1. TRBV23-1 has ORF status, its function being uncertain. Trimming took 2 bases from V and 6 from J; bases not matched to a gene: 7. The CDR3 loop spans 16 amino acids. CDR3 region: CASSQKPAGGNSPLHF. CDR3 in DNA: TGCGCCAGCAGTCAAAAACCTGCAGGGGGTAATTCACCCCTCCACTTT.

The CDR3 DNA sequence: TGCGCCAGCAGCCTACTCCCAGGTGGGGGGACAGATACGCAGTATTTT. Translated, it gives CASSLLPGGGTDTQYF. This sequence joins TRBV4-1 and TRBJ2-3; tentative D call: TRBD2 (6 bases). The CDR3 loop spans 16 amino acids. Germline loops: CDR1 MGHRA, CDR2 YSYEKL. V was cut by 4 bases and J by 3 bases, with 17 bases left in between.

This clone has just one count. The CDR3 region has the DNA TGTGCCAGCAGCTTAGAGGGGCAGGGCACGAACACTGAAGCTTTCTTT. This sequence encodes CASSLEGQGTNTEAFF. V and J are TRBV7-2 and TRBJ1-1, with D maybe TRBD1 (5 bases). The V end lost 1 base, the J end lost 1 base, and 13 bases lay between the germline ends. CDR3 length: 16 amino acids. Germline V gene sequence: CDR1 SGHTA, CDR2 FQGNSA. The entire variable domain, with the rest obtained from reference TRBV7-2 and TRBJ1-1, is as follows: GAGVSQSPSNKVTEKGKDVELRCDPISGHTALYWYRQSLGQGLEFLIYFQGNSAPDKSGLPSDRFSAERTGGSVSTLTIQRTQQEDSAVYLCASSLEGQGTNTEAFFGQGTRLTVV.

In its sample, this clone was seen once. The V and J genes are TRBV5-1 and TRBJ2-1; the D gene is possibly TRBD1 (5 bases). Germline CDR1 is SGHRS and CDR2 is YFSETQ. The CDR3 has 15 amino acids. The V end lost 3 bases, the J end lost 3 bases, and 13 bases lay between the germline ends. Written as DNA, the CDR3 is TGCGCCAGCAGCTCAGGGCCTGGTTTCTACAATGAGCAGTTCTTC. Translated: CASSSGPGFYNEQFF.

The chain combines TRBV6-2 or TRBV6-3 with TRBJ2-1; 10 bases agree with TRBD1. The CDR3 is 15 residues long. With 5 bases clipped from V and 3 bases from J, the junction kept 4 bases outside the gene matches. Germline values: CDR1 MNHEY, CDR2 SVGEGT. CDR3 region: CASSQRDRGYNEQFF. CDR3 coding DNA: TGTGCCAGCAGTCAACGGGACAGGGGCTACAATGAGCAGTTCTTC.

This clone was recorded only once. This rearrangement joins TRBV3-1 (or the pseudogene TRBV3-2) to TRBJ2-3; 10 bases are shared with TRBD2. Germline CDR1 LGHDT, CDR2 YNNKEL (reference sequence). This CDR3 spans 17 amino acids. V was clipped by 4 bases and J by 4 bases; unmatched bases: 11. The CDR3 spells CASSPERTSGSPDTQYF. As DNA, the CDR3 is TGTGCCAGCAGCCCAGAGAGGACTAGCGGCTCGCCAGATACGCAGTATTTT.

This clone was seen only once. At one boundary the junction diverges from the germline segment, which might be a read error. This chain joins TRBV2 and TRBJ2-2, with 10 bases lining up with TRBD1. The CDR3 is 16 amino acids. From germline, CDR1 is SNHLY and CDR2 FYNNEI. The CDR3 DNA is TGTGCCAGCATATTGACAGGGGGCGCGAACATCGGGGAGCTGTTTTTT. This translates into CASILTGGANIGELFF. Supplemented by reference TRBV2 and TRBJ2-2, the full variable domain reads EPEVTQTPSHQVTQMGQEVILRCVPISNHLYFYWYRQILGQKVEFLVSFYNNEISEKSEIFDDQFSVERPDGSNFTLKIRSTKLEDSAMYFCASILTGGANIGELFFGEGSRLTVL.